The 17 T cell receptor beta chains presented below share a single source sample, sequenced in a study of T cells of healthy individuals. TCRdb itself ran the 5' RACE reads through MiXCR, one entry per CDR3 protein. The repertoire consists of around 53,000 distinct CDR3 sequences, with roughly 14% occurring once and the leading ten covering about 16%. The source is a human donor in good health.

This clonotype was detected ten times or more. The chain couples TRBV5-1 to TRBJ2-3; unclear D gene. Looked up from germline, CDR1 is SGHRS and CDR2 is YFSETQ. Between the trimmed V and J ends, which lost 4 bases and 4 bases, there was a span of 10 bases. The CDR3 totals 13 residues. CDR3 nucleotides: TGCGCCAGCAGCCTAAGAAGGGCAGATACGCAGTATTTT. This gives the protein CASSLRRADTQYF.

The chain employs TRBV24-1 and TRBJ2-3; 7 bases line up with TRBD1. The CDR3 loop spans 17 amino acids. V was clipped by 6 bases and J by 2 bases; unmatched bases: 13. CDR1 and CDR2 (germline): KGHDR, SFDVKD. The chain's CDR3 is CATSRDRVGGTTDTQYF. CDR3 DNA: TGTGCCACCAGTCGTGACAGGGTTGGTGGGACCACAGATACGCAGTATTTT.

The chain couples TRBV4-3 to TRBJ2-7, with 14 bases that match TRBD2. In germline, CDR1 is LGHNA, CDR2 YSLEER. This CDR3 has 17 residues. Trimming took 0 bases from V and 2 from J; bases not matched to a gene: 3. The CDR3 reads CASSQDRGLAGAYEQYF. CDR3 nucleotide sequence: TGCGCCAGCAGCCAAGATAGGGGACTAGCGGGGGCCTACGAGCAGTACTTC.

Points on this clonotype: One base away lies a much larger clone, so this may be a sequencing read error. Since the CDR3 does not end with the conserved phenylalanine or tryptophan, this likely comes from a read error. The V gene is TRBV4-1, the J gene TRBJ1-5; TRBD1 matches 7 bases. V dropped 9 bases and J dropped 6; count of bases not matched to a gene: 11. Germline V gene sequence: CDR1 MGHRA, CDR2 YSYEKL. CDR3 size: 14 residues. The CDR3 reads CASRRQGMGQPQHS. The CDR3 DNA is TGCGCCAGTAGACGACAGGGAATGGGTCAGCCCCAGCATTCT.

The chain combines TRBV3-1 with TRBJ2-3; D may be TRBD2 (6 bases). This CDR3 is 15 amino acids long. V was trimmed by 3 bases and J by 3 bases, leaving 13 bases between them. Germline CDR1 LGHDT, CDR2 YNNKEL (reference sequence). The chain's CDR3 is CASSQRGVLTDTQYF. For the CDR3, the DNA is TGTGCCAGCAGCCAGCGGGGTGTGTTGACAGATACGCAGTATTTT.

The J gene is TRBJ1-2, the V gene TRBV11-1, with D perhaps matching TRBD1 (6 bases). The CDR3 runs to 13 residues. CDR1 is SGHAT, CDR2 FQDESV, per germline (reference sequence). V dropped 5 bases and J dropped 5 bases, with 12 bases sitting between them. The CDR3 here is CASSQGQRYGYTF. The CDR3 nucleotides are TGTGCCAGCAGCCAGGGACAACGGTATGGCTACACCTTC.

The chain combines TRBV6-4 with TRBJ2-2; 9 bases match TRBD2. This CDR3 spans 16 amino acids. The trim removed 6 bases at V and 2 bases at J, leaving 7 bases unmatched. Germline-derived CDR1 and CDR2 are MRHNA and SNTAGT. The CDR3 protein is CASSGHSGSNTGELFF. The CDR3 DNA is TGTGCCAGCAGCGGACATAGCGGGAGTAACACCGGGGAGCTGTTTTTT.

The rearrangement uses TRBV4-1 and TRBJ1-5; TRBD1 might be the D (6 bases). The germline V gene has CDR1 MGHRA and CDR2 YSYEKL. The CDR3 is 15 amino acids. V was shortened by 0 bases and J by 5 bases, with 11 bases between the two germline ends. The CDR3 reads CASSQDRGGYQPQHF. The CDR3 DNA is TGCGCCAGCAGCCAAGATCGGGGGGGCTATCAGCCCCAGCATTTT.

This clonotype was seen at least ten times. The chain is built from TRBV9 and TRBJ2-5; possibly TRBD2 for D (7 bases). Germline V CDR1 and CDR2: SGDLS, YYNGEE. Trimming removed 4 bases at V and 4 bases at J, with 20 bases between. The CDR3 consists of 16 residues. The CDR3 DNA sequence: TGTGCCAGCAGCCAGACCGGGGGGCCTATCGGAGAGACCCAGTACTTC. Protein sequence: CASSQTGGPIGETQYF.

The rearrangement joins TRBV7-8 to TRBJ2-5; D perhaps matches TRBD1 (6 bases). V was shortened by 0 bases and J by 3 bases, with 14 bases between the two germline ends. This CDR3 comprises 16 residues. Germline V CDR1 and CDR2: SGHVS, FQNEAQ. CDR3 coding DNA: TGTGCCAGCAGCTTAGCGATCCCCGGGACAAAAGAGACCCAGTACTTC. Protein product: CASSLAIPGTKETQYF.

This chain links TRBV28 with TRBJ2-3; D may be TRBD2 (5 bases). V lost 5 bases, J lost 0 bases, and 6 bases lay in between. The CDR3 consists of 13 residues. The germline gives CDR1 MDHEN, CDR2 SYDVKM. CDR3 region: CASSPGSTDTQYF. Here the CDR3 DNA reads TGTGCCAGCAGTCCGGGGAGCACAGATACGCAGTATTTT.

This clonotype was seen only a few times. V is TRBV12-5 and J is TRBJ1-5; D gene ambiguous. This CDR3 is built from 13 residues. V was trimmed by 4 bases and J by 6 bases, leaving 10 bases between them. Germline lookup yields CDR1 LGHNT and CDR2 FRNRAP. In DNA form, the CDR3 reads TGTGCTAGTGGTTCAGAGGCGGTTCAGCCCCAGCATTTT. This sequence encodes CASGSEAVQPQHF.

This clonotype occurred many times. V usage is TRBV20-1 and J usage is TRBJ2-1; D might be TRBD2 (5 bases). In germline, CDR1 is DFQATT, CDR2 SNEGSKA (reference sequence). The CDR3 is 15 residues long. The V gene lost 4 bases and the J gene lost 5 bases, with 18 bases spanning the gap. The CDR3 DNA reads TGCAGTGCTACCAGACCGGGATTAGGCAACAATGAGCAGTTCTTC. Its protein is CSATRPGLGNNEQFF.

Notes on this clonotype: A much more abundant neighbour one base away suggests this may be a read error. The chain recombines TRBV20-1 with TRBJ2-1; TRBD2 aligns across 9 bases. The closer fit of TRBJ2-7 to the DNA end suggests the J call may be wrong. The CDR3 totals 16 residues. Germline V gene lookup returns CDR1 DFQATT and CDR2 SNEGSKA (reference sequence). The CDR3 DNA reads as TGCAGTGCTGGCGCGACTAGCGGAGGAAGATACAATGAGCAGTACTTC. It is translated as CSAGATSGGRYNEQYF.

This clonotype was found many times. This chain connects TRBV12-3 or TRBV12-4 to TRBJ2-2; 10 positions agree with TRBD2. CDR3 length equals 15 residues. Losses at the gene ends were 5 bases for V and 7 bases for J; bases not matched to a gene: 7. The CDR3 sequence is CASSTLAGEVGELFF. The CDR3 nucleotides are TGTGCCAGCAGTACGCTAGCGGGAGAGGTCGGGGAGCTGTTTTTT.

In this sample, this clonotype turned up a few times. The chain couples TRBV6-1 to TRBJ2-5; TRBD1 aligns across 9 bases. The CDR3 covers 16 residues. Per germline, CDR1 MNHNS and CDR2 SASEGT. V shed 3 bases and J 5 bases; nucleotides not matched to a gene: 10. In DNA form, the CDR3 reads TGTGCCAGCAGTGACCCCAGATCCGGGACAGGGGAGACCCAGTACTTC. It specifies CASSDPRSGTGETQYF.

This clonotype was seen only once. The chain has TRBV5-1 and TRBJ2-7, with 9 nucleotides matching TRBD2. The J segment lost 3 bases and the V segment lost 4 bases, leaving 11 bases of the junction unmatched. Germline lookup yields CDR1 SGHRS and CDR2 YFSETQ. This CDR3 is built from 16 residues. CDR3 sequence: CASSRTGTSRNYEQYF. The CDR3 nucleotides read TGCGCCAGCAGCCGGACCGGGACTAGCAGGAACTACGAGCAGTACTTC.